One sample yielded the 5 T cell receptor beta chains listed below, sequenced in a study of human T cells and chemical hapten exposure. The time point was: patch test 1, 2 weeks after DPC sensitization. As to treatment: therapeutic diphenylcyclopropenone sensitization with weekly scalp DPC. TCRdb called the RACE reads again in MiXCR, with one record for every CDR3 protein. Among about 99,000 distinct CDR3 sequences listed, around 11% were seen once. The input for sequencing was whole blood, taken in connection with sensitization to the hapten diphenylcyclopropenone (DPC). The receptor source for this set is a woman between 40 and 55 years old with alopecia areata. Some clones in this sample may be carry-over from other donors' samples.

This clonotype has only a few counts. The chain has TRBV28 and TRBJ2-1; tentatively, D is TRBD2 (6 bases). Germline CDR1 MDHEN, CDR2 SYDVKM. Trimming stripped 5 bases from V and 5 bases from J, with 19 bases between. The CDR3 consists of 16 residues. CDR3 nucleotides: TGTGCCAGCAGTCTCTCGGGAGCGGGCGATAACAATGAGCAGTTCTTC. It codes for CASSLSGAGDNNEQFF.

The V call is TRBV5-1, the J call TRBJ1-2, with a possible D match to TRBD1 (5 bases). Germline V gives CDR1 SGHRS, CDR2 YFSETQ. The V and J ends lost 4 bases and 1 base respectively, with 11 bases between them. The CDR3 length is 14 residues. This CDR3 is CASSKTTDNYGYTF. CDR3 DNA: TGCGCCAGCAGCAAAACGACAGATAACTATGGCTACACCTTC.

Ten or more counts support this clonotype. The CDR3 is CSARSGGYEQYF. CDR3 DNA: TGCAGTGCTAGATCAGGGGGCTACGAGCAGTACTTC. This chain links TRBV20-1 with TRBJ2-7; 7 positions match TRBD1. This CDR3 has 12 residues. Germline lookup yields CDR1 DFQATT and CDR2 SNEGSKA (reference sequence). J gave up 3 bases and V 2 bases, and 1 base lay outside the gene matches.

This clonotype was seen many times. The chain has TRBV24-1 and TRBJ2-2, with no clear D. The CDR3 covers 13 residues. Trimming shortened V by 8 bases and J by 1 base, and 7 bases separated the two germline ends. CDR1 is KGHDR and CDR2 is SFDVKD in the germline V gene. CDR3 DNA sequence: TGTGCCACCAATGGCCAGAACACCGGGGAGCTGTTTTTT. It translates to CATNGQNTGELFF.

This clonotype was seen a handful of times. The chain is built from TRBV6-1 and TRBJ2-1; D may match TRBD1 or TRBD2 (6 bases each). The CDR3 has 14 amino acids. The germline gives CDR1 MNHNS, CDR2 SASEGT. Trimming stripped 8 bases from V and 0 bases from J, with 11 bases between. The CDR3 region is CASVRGHSYNEQFF. CDR3 coding DNA: TGTGCCAGCGTGCGGGGACACTCCTACAATGAGCAGTTCTTC.